This is a list of T cell receptor beta chains from one sample in a study of cytomegalovirus exposure and HLA in healthy donors. This table comes from immunoSEQ multiplex PCR, and its TCRdb copy is limited to in-frame clones, with some not included. The sample includes 100,000 to 150,000 clones, 89% of them seen just once. Sequencing used PBMCs. Receptors were obtained from a man aged 25 to 45 in good health and CMV-seronegative. Both conserved end residues are part of each CDR3. A D gene is named only where the DNA matches it firmly. A clone size is listed for some rows: how often the clone was seen (once, few, many), or a class if it is expanded.

d_call: TRBD2
v_call: TRBV6-6
clone_size: .
j_call: TRBJ2-1
cdr3_aa: CASVSGGLNNEQFF
cdr3_nt: TGTGCCAGCGTATCGGGGGGGCTCAACAATGAGCAGTTCTTC

d_call: TRBD1
v_call: TRBV5-1
clone_size: .
j_call: TRBJ1-5
cdr3_aa: CASSWGDSRNQPQHF
cdr3_nt: TGCGCCAGCAGCTGGGGGGACAGCCGTAATCAGCCCCAGCATTTT

d_call: .
v_call: TRBV7-9
clone_size: .
j_call: TRBJ2-7
cdr3_aa: CASTPIRSGASYEQYF
cdr3_nt: TGTGCCAGCACCCCTATCCGGAGCGGTGCATCCTACGAGCAGTACTTC

d_call: .
v_call: TRBV19
clone_size: .
j_call: TRBJ2-7
cdr3_aa: CASSIVGQPLRGQYF
cdr3_nt: TGTGCCAGTAGTATAGTAGGCCAGCCCCTACGAGGGCAGTACTTC

d_call: .
v_call: TRBV4-1
clone_size: .
j_call: TRBJ1-3
cdr3_aa: CASSQDGGRISGNTIYF
cdr3_nt: TGCGCCAGCAGCCAAGATGGGGGCAGAATCTCTGGAAACACCATATATTTT

d_call: TRBD1
v_call: TRBV10-3
clone_size: .
j_call: TRBJ1-5
cdr3_aa: CAISGLGGDQPQHF
cdr3_nt: TGTGCCATCAGTGGGTTAGGGGGCGATCAGCCCCAGCATTTT

d_call: TRBD2
v_call: TRBV9
clone_size: once
j_call: TRBJ2-7
cdr3_aa: CASSAGTSVEQYF
cdr3_nt: TGTGCCAGCAGCGCCGGGACTAGCGTCGAGCAGTACTTC

d_call: .
v_call: TRBV14
clone_size: .
j_call: TRBJ1-3
cdr3_aa: CASSQNRASGNTIYF
cdr3_nt: TGTGCCAGCAGCCAAAACAGGGCCTCTGGAAACACCATATATTTT

d_call: TRBD1
v_call: TRBV4-1
clone_size: .
j_call: TRBJ2-5
cdr3_aa: CASSQVGTAPETQYF
cdr3_nt: TGCGCCAGCAGCCAAGTTGGGACAGCCCCAGAGACCCAGTACTTC

d_call: .
v_call: TRBV18
clone_size: .
j_call: TRBJ1-5
cdr3_aa: CASSHLWQGNQPQHF
cdr3_nt: TGTGCCAGCTCGCACCTTTGGCAGGGCAATCAGCCCCAGCATTTT

d_call: .
v_call: TRBV5-1
clone_size: .
j_call: TRBJ1-2
cdr3_aa: CASSLEGIHGYTF
cdr3_nt: TGCGCCAGCAGCTTGGAGGGGATTCATGGCTACACCTTC

d_call: .
v_call: TRBV7-2
clone_size: .
j_call: TRBJ1-2
cdr3_aa: CASRPAGVGYTF
cdr3_nt: TGTGCCAGCAGGCCGGCCGGGGTCGGCTACACCTTC

d_call: TRBD1
v_call: TRBV15
clone_size: .
j_call: TRBJ2-7
cdr3_aa: CATSRTGTGAYEQYF
cdr3_nt: TGTGCCACCAGCAGAACCGGGACAGGGGCCTACGAGCAGTACTTC

d_call: .
v_call: TRBV5-1
clone_size: .
j_call: TRBJ1-6
cdr3_aa: CASSFYTGLNSPLHF
cdr3_nt: TGCGCCAGCAGCTTTTATACAGGGTTAAATTCACCCCTCCACTTT

d_call: .
v_call: TRBV5-6
clone_size: .
j_call: TRBJ2-2
cdr3_aa: CASSPRLEPGELFF
cdr3_nt: TGTGCCAGCAGCCCCCGCTTAGAACCCGGGGAGCTGTTTTTT

d_call: .
v_call: TRBV19
clone_size: .
j_call: TRBJ2-7
cdr3_aa: CASRSRASYEQYF
cdr3_nt: TGTGCCAGTAGATCGAGGGCCTCCTACGAGCAGTACTTC

d_call: .
v_call: TRBV28
clone_size: .
j_call: TRBJ1-6
cdr3_aa: CASKPTGRGSSPLHF
cdr3_nt: TGTGCCAGCAAACCGACGGGGAGGGGCTCGTCACCCCTCCACTTT

d_call: .
v_call: TRBV4-1
clone_size: .
j_call: TRBJ1-4
cdr3_aa: CASSQPGGGANEKLFF
cdr3_nt: TGCGCCAGCAGCCAACCGGGCGGGGGGGCTAATGAAAAACTGTTTTTT

d_call: TRBD2
v_call: TRBV7-6
clone_size: .
j_call: TRBJ2-3
cdr3_aa: CASSSRTSADTQYF
cdr3_nt: TGTGCCAGCAGCTCACGGACTAGCGCAGATACGCAGTATTTT

d_call: TRBD1
v_call: TRBV4-1
clone_size: .
j_call: TRBJ2-7
cdr3_aa: CASSPRQGGEQYF
cdr3_nt: TGCGCCAGCAGCCCACGACAGGGCGGCGAGCAGTACTTC

d_call: .
v_call: TRBV5-1
clone_size: .
j_call: TRBJ2-2
cdr3_aa: CASSLVLGRENTGELFF
cdr3_nt: TGCGCCAGCAGCTTGGTGTTGGGGCGGGAGAACACCGGGGAGCTGTTTTTT

d_call: TRBD1
v_call: TRBV5-1
clone_size: .
j_call: TRBJ2-6
cdr3_aa: CASSFPGTAASGANVLTF
cdr3_nt: TGCGCCAGCAGCTTCCCCGGGACAGCTGCTTCTGGGGCCAACGTCCTGACTTTC

d_call: TRBD2
v_call: TRBV27
clone_size: .
j_call: TRBJ2-1
cdr3_aa: CASSVRGGYSYNEQFF
cdr3_nt: TGTGCCAGCAGTGTCCGCGGGGGGTACTCCTACAATGAGCAGTTCTTC

d_call: .
v_call: TRBV21-1
clone_size: .
j_call: TRBJ1-5
cdr3_aa: CASSRSPDREDSNQPQHF
cdr3_nt: TGTGCCAGCAGCAGGTCCCCGGACAGGGAGGATAGCAATCAGCCCCAGCATTTT